The 28 T cell receptor beta chains in this list originate from one sample, sequenced in a study of cytomegalovirus exposure and HLA in healthy donors. Both 60 Vbeta primers and 13 Jbeta primers went into the PCR. The protocol was immunoSEQ multiplex PCR, while the TCRdb copy is restricted to in-frame clones and leaves out a portion. This sample yields some 190,000 clones, of which 86% are seen a single time; more than 0.25% belongs to the top ten. Source material: PBMCs. The receptors shown here come from a woman aged 25 to 39 in good health and CMV-seronegative.

V gene TRBV28 combines with J gene TRBJ1-4; tentatively, D is TRBD1 (5 bases). Trimming took 8 bases from V and 7 from J, leaving 20 bases between them. The CDR3 consists of 15 residues. The germline V gene encodes CDR1 MDHEN and CDR2 SYDVKM. CDR3 amino acids: CASHALAGSGEKLFF. In nucleotides, the CDR3 is TGTGCCAGCCATGCCCTTGCAGGGTCGGGTGAAAAACTGTTTTTT.

The chain's CDR3 is CASSRLGRDNSYEQYF. The CDR3 nucleotides read TGTGCCAGCAGCCGGTTGGGCCGGGACAACTCCTACGAGCAGTACTTC. The V and J genes are TRBV7-9 and TRBJ2-7, with D perhaps matching TRBD1 (6 bases). Germline V gene sequence: CDR1 SEHNR, CDR2 FQNEAQ (reference sequence). The CDR3 consists of 16 residues. The ends were cut back, 5 bases at V and 0 bases at J, with 17 bases in the middle.

The rearrangement links TRBV7-2 to TRBJ2-3; TRBD2 is a possible D gene (7 bases). Trimming shortened V by 0 bases and J by 5 bases, and 12 bases separated the two germline ends. The CDR3 sequence is 15 residues long. Looked up from germline, CDR1 is SGHTA and CDR2 is FQGNSA. This chain's CDR3 is CASSLAGGRRDTQYF. CDR3 bases: TGTGCCAGCAGCTTAGCGGGGGGGCGTAGAGATACGCAGTATTTT. The full variable domain, in which reference TRBV7-2 and TRBJ2-3 provide the parts outside the CDR3, is GAGVSQSPSNKVTEKGKDVELRCDPISGHTALYWYRQSLGQGLEFLIYFQGNSAPDKSGLPSDRFSAERTGGSVSTLTIQRTQQEDSAVYLCASSLAGGRRDTQYFGPGTRLTVL.

The V gene is TRBV6-6, the J gene TRBJ1-1, with TRBD1 identical over 10 bases. V was pared by 8 bases and J by 0 bases, with 9 bases of the junction left unmatched. This CDR3 is built from 16 residues. Looked up from germline, CDR1 is MNHNY and CDR2 is SVGAGI (reference sequence). Here the CDR3 DNA reads TGTGCCAGCTCCCCAGGACAGGGGGTAATGAACACTGAAGCTTTCTTT. Protein: CASSPGQGVMNTEAFF.

J is TRBJ2-5 and V is TRBV30; D perhaps matches TRBD1 (6 bases). The CDR3 covers 13 residues. The V gene's germline CDR1 is GTSNPN and CDR2 SVGIG (reference sequence). Trimming removed 1 base at V and 11 bases at J, with 17 bases between. The CDR3: CAWSDRAPFQQYF. The CDR3 DNA follows: TGTGCCTGGAGTGACAGGGCCCCGTTTCAGCAGTACTTC.

The V and J genes are TRBV5-1 and TRBJ2-5; TRBD1 agrees at 11 bases. Germline assignment: CDR1 SGHRS and CDR2 YFSETQ. This CDR3 spans 15 amino acids. V lost 2 bases and J lost 3; bases outside the gene matches: 3. The CDR3 DNA sequence: TGCGCCAGCAGCTTACGGGGACAGGGGGAAGAGACCCAGTACTTC. It is translated as CASSLRGQGEETQYF.

In regard to this clone: An end of the junction differs from the germline gene, which may be a read error. The rearrangement joins TRBV7-2 to TRBJ2-7; 12 bases line up with TRBD2. Per the germline V gene, CDR1 is SGHTA and CDR2 is FQGNSA. This CDR3 region has 15 residues. The DNA of the CDR3 is TGTGCCAGCAGCCTAGCGGGAGGGATCGTATACGAGCAGTACTTC. It codes for CASSLAGGIVYEQYF.

The chain links TRBV19 to TRBJ2-7; 9 positions match TRBD1. Per germline, CDR1 LNHDA and CDR2 SQIVND (reference sequence). This CDR3 region has 16 residues. Trimming took 0 bases from V and 5 from J; bases not matched to a gene: 8. The DNA for the CDR3 is TGTGCCAGTAGTATAGATCAGGGACAGGGAATCGACGAGCAGTACTTC. Amino acid sequence: CASSIDQGQGIDEQYF. The variable domain in full, with the rest retrieved from reference TRBV19 and TRBJ2-7, is DGGITQSPKYLFRKEGQNVTLSCEQNLNHDAMYWYRQDPGQGLRLIYYSQIVNDFQKGDIAEGYSVSREKKESFPLTVTSAQKNPTAFYLCASSIDQGQGIDEQYFGPGTRLTVT.

V gene TRBV5-1 combines with J gene TRBJ2-3; 8 nucleotides agree with TRBD2. There are 15 residues in the CDR3. After removal of 2 bases from V and 5 bases from J, the junction contained 7 bases not matched to a gene. Germline assignment: CDR1 SGHRS and CDR2 YFSETQ. CDR3 sequence: CASSFNSGTGDTQYF. In DNA, the CDR3 is TGCGCCAGCAGCTTCAATAGCGGGACGGGAGATACGCAGTATTTT.

The gene calls are TRBV5-1 and TRBJ1-4; the D gene is possibly TRBD1 (5 bases). This CDR3 is built from 14 residues. V lost 0 bases and J lost 8, with 11 bases in between. CDR1 is SGHRS and CDR2 is YFSETQ in the germline V gene. The CDR3 reads CASSLGQGREKLFF. In DNA, the CDR3 is TGCGCCAGCAGCTTGGGGCAGGGTAGGGAAAAACTGTTTTTT.

J is TRBJ1-5 and V is TRBV4-1; D uncertain. Trimming took 1 base from V and 5 from J, leaving 12 bases between them. The length of the CDR3 is 15 residues. Germline loops: CDR1 MGHRA, CDR2 YSYEKL. CDR3 sequence: CASSQGEQPYQPQHF. DNA of the CDR3: TGCGCCAGCAGCCAAGGTGAACAGCCTTATCAGCCCCAGCATTTT.

This sequence joins TRBV28 and TRBJ1-1, with D tentatively TRBD1 (6 bases). V lost 2 bases and J 3 bases, leaving 10 bases between the germline ends. In germline, CDR1 is MDHEN, CDR2 SYDVKM. The CDR3 is made up of 14 amino acids. The CDR3 sequence: CASSLDRTDTEAFF. The CDR3 nucleotides are TGTGCCAGCAGTTTAGACAGGACTGACACTGAAGCTTTCTTT.

The J gene is TRBJ1-3, the V gene TRBV6-1; the D is unclear. V lost 4 bases to trimming and J lost 3 bases, with 16 bases between them. The CDR3 has 16 amino acids. In germline, CDR1 is MNHNS, CDR2 SASEGT. CDR3 protein: CASSVSLRRVGNTIYF. CDR3 sequence (DNA): TGTGCCAGCAGTGTAAGTCTCCGACGGGTTGGAAACACCATATATTTT.

The CDR3, as DNA: TGTGCCAGCAACCCGGGCGGGATTCAAGAGACCCAGTACTTC. Protein: CASNPGGIQETQYF. V and J are TRBV6-6 and TRBJ2-5; D possibly corresponds to TRBD2 (6 bases). CDR3 length: 14 residues. Germline V gives CDR1 MNHNY, CDR2 SVGAGI (reference sequence). The V end was cut by 7 bases, the J end by 2 bases, with 14 bases between.

The chain links TRBV30 to TRBJ2-3; 13 nucleotides line up with TRBD2. The CDR3 covers 18 residues. The V gene's germline CDR1 is GTSNPN and CDR2 SVGIG (reference sequence). V lost 4 bases and J lost 6; bases outside the gene matches: 16. CDR3 DNA sequence: TGTGCCTGGACCGATGGACTAGCGGGAGCGGGGCCGTTTGATACGCAGTATTTT. This encodes CAWTDGLAGAGPFDTQYF.

The chain is built from TRBV5-1 and TRBJ2-7; 10 nucleotides align to TRBD1. Trimming removed 4 bases from V and 9 bases from J; junction bases left unmatched: 10. The CDR3 sequence is 14 residues long. Germline V lookup: CDR1 SGHRS, CDR2 YFSETQ. The CDR3 DNA is TGCGCCAGCAGCATAACGGGACAGGGGTTAGGGCAGTACTTC. Translation gives CASSITGQGLGQYF.

The rearrangement uses TRBV28 and TRBJ1-1; no reliable D call. V shed 3 bases and J shed 0 bases, with 8 bases lying between them. CDR1 and CDR2 from the germline V gene are MDHEN and SYDVKM. This CDR3 spans 14 amino acids. CDR3 coding DNA: TGTGCCAGCAGTTTTACGCGGTTGAACACTGAAGCTTTCTTT. Its translation: CASSFTRLNTEAFF.

This clone appeared once. The rearrangement links TRBV20-1 to TRBJ2-7; perhaps TRBD1 as D (6 bases). In germline, CDR1 is DFQATT, CDR2 SNEGSKA (reference sequence). The CDR3 has 11 residues. CDR3 DNA: TGCGGGACACAGGGTCCCTACGAGCAGTACTTC. It encodes CGTQGPYEQYF.

The chain employs TRBV5-6 and TRBJ2-7; perhaps TRBD2 as D (5 bases). V was pared by 3 bases and J by 6 bases, with 7 bases between. There are 11 residues in the CDR3. Germline values: CDR1 SGHDT, CDR2 YYEEEE. For the CDR3, the DNA is TGTGCCAGCAGCTGGGGAGCCGAGCAGTACTTC. It codes for CASSWGAEQYF. Combining the CDR3 with reference TRBV5-6 and TRBJ2-7 gives the whole variable domain DAGVTQSPTHLIKTRGQQVTLRCSPKSGHDTVSWYQQALGQGPQFIFQYYEEEERQRGNFPDRFSGHQFPNYSSELNVNALLLGDSALYLCASSWGAEQYFGPGTRLTVT.

The chain employs TRBV10-3 and TRBJ1-5; 9 positions agree with TRBD1. The CDR3 spans 15 residues. V was clipped by 2 bases and J by 4 bases; unmatched bases: 3. From germline, CDR1 is ENHRY and CDR2 SYGVKD. Here the CDR3 reads CAISEPGTGNQPQHF. CDR3 coding DNA: TGTGCCATCAGTGAGCCGGGGACAGGGAATCAGCCCCAGCATTTT.

This rearrangement joins TRBV7-9 to TRBJ2-5; no clear D. Germline loops: CDR1 SEHNR, CDR2 FQNEAQ (reference sequence). Between the trimmed V and J ends, which lost 5 bases and 2 bases, there was a span of 3 bases. The length of the CDR3 is 11 residues. CDR3 amino acids: CASSLQETQYF. The CDR3 nucleotides are TGTGCCAGCAGCCTTCAAGAGACCCAGTACTTC.

The sample holds one count of this clone. The rearrangement uses TRBV18 and TRBJ2-7; D is unresolved. The CDR3 extends over 13 amino acids. CDR1 and CDR2 from the germline V gene are KGHSH and LQKENI. Between the trimmed V and J ends, which lost 6 bases and 5 bases, there was a span of 14 bases. CDR3 coding DNA: TGTGCCAGCTCGAGTACGCCGGAGCACGAGCAGTACTTC. Protein sequence: CASSSTPEHEQYF.

Only a few counts were recorded for this clone. V gene TRBV2 combines with J gene TRBJ2-7; the match to TRBD2 covers 10 bases. V was pared by 8 bases and J by 4 bases, with 5 bases of the junction left unmatched. The length of the CDR3 is 13 residues. The germline CDR1 and CDR2 sequences are SNHLY and FYNNEI. In DNA, the CDR3 is TGTGCCAGCTTGGCTAGCGGGAGATACGAGCAGTACTTC. The encoded protein is CASLASGRYEQYF.

This chain joins TRBV5-1 and TRBJ2-2, with 8 bases lining up with TRBD1. The V segment lost 1 base and the J segment 2 bases; nucleotides outside the gene matches: 4. Per germline, CDR1 SGHRS and CDR2 YFSETQ. The CDR3 is 16 amino acids. CDR3 sequence: CASSLRTGRNTGELFF. The CDR3 DNA is TGCGCCAGCAGCTTGAGGACAGGGAGAAACACCGGGGAGCTGTTTTTT.

The rearrangement links TRBV9 to TRBJ2-3; 10 nucleotides line up with TRBD2. Germline V gene lookup returns CDR1 SGDLS and CDR2 YYNGEE. The V gene end was trimmed by 3 bases and the J gene end by 0 bases; junction bases not matched to a gene: 4. CDR3 length: 16 residues. CDR3 bases: TGTGCCAGCAGCGGGGCAGCGGGAGGGAGCACAGATACGCAGTATTTT. This translates into CASSGAAGGSTDTQYF.

J is TRBJ2-5 and V is TRBV10-2; 7 bases are a match to TRBD1. The CDR3 runs to 17 residues. Germline V CDR1 and CDR2: WSHSY, SAAADI. The J segment lost 2 bases and the V segment lost 2 bases, leaving 11 bases of the junction unmatched. The DNA of the CDR3 is TGCGCCAGCAGTGAGGGGCGTGGTGGGACAGCGCAAGAGACCCAGTACTTC. Its protein is CASSEGRGGTAQETQYF.

The CDR3 is CASSPGTGEGSGLGGISQHF. DNA of the CDR3: TGTGCCAGCAGTCCCGGGACAGGGGAAGGGTCTGGGCTAGGGGGGATTTCCCAGCATTTT. This chain links TRBV27 with TRBJ1-5; 10 bases match TRBD1. Germline V lookup: CDR1 MNHEY, CDR2 SMNVEV (reference sequence). The trim removed 5 bases at V and 11 bases at J, leaving 27 bases unmatched. The CDR3 is 20 residues long.

DNA of the CDR3: TGTGCCACCAGCAGAGATGGGACTAGTTATAGCATTCAGTACTTC. It codes for CATSRDGTSYSIQYF. V usage is TRBV15 and J usage is TRBJ2-4, with 8 nucleotides matching TRBD2. Germline V gives CDR1 LNHNV, CDR2 YYDKDF (reference sequence). This CDR3 is built from 15 residues. With 0 bases clipped from V and 9 bases from J, the junction kept 7 bases outside the gene matches.